The subject of this entry is one TCR beta chain. No cognate antigen has been identified for it. This may be a read error, as it is one base from a much larger clone. The source of the sample is a study of T cells in Graves' hyperthyroidism and ophthalmopathy (dated by TCRdb to the late 2010s). At the level of the whole study: Peripheral blood samples were taken at initial diagnosis, before any treatment was given. Once sampling was done, hyperthyroidism patients were given methimazole at a starting dose of 30 mg daily, whereas ophthalmopathy patients were given high-dose intravenous methylprednisolone. Thyroid tissue and blood T-cell repertoires from about six Graves' hyperthyroidism patients were also compared in the study. An independent validation cohort of about 19 hyperthyroidism patients and approximately 15 patients who later progressed to ophthalmopathy tested prospective prediction of ophthalmopathy. The approximately 95 discovery patients were divided at random into training and test sets in a 7:3 ratio. TCR Vbeta CDR3 sequencing of 120 to 150 peripheral blood samples (approximately 44 ophthalmopathy, 75 or so hyperthyroidism and about 17 progressor patients) is reported in the paper. To identify distinguishing TCR V-J signatures, a discovery cohort of about 100 patients was used, comprising some 45 with Graves' ophthalmopathy and 55 to 65 with stable Graves' hyperthyroidism.

Broad study findings and their caveats: In validation, the model predicted progression to ophthalmopathy a median of roughly six months before onset, with around 70% sensitivity and just under 75% specificity. In cross-validation, a model built on a 13 V-J signature told ophthalmopathy apart from stable hyperthyroidism with 87.88% sensitivity and approximately 81% specificity, and in testing the same model reached 80%/75%. Most expanded thyroid clonotypes (frequency above 0.001) were also detected in blood, a finding suggesting that blood repertoires may reflect thyroid immune responses. No statistical method was used to fix the sample size in advance, and group allocation was not hidden from the investigators.

TCR beta CDR3 regions were amplified from RNA transcripts. The first round of RT-PCR for the TCR CDR3 was performed with the HTBI primer set and the Qiagen OneStep RT-PCR kit. Libraries were constructed in a second round of multiplex PCR, after which size selection and purification were performed. Paired-end sequencing of the libraries was performed with 100 bp reads on an Illumina HiSeq2000. Concerning the study's data processing: SOAPnuke was used to process the raw data, removing reads that contained adapters or uncalled bases, had a mean Phred below 15, or lacked an exact match to the constant primer or identifier. High-quality paired reads were merged using COPE v1.2.5, and each unique nucleotide sequence was defined as a clonotype. MiTCR v1.1 was used to align clonotypes to the IMGT TRBV, TRBD and TRBJ reference segments. The analysis included only V-J combinations with a frequency above 0.0001, which together covered about 99% of the repertoires. A TCS score was defined as the ratio between F50 (clonal expansion) and ExV (chaos), using BLOSUM62-based TCRdist between CDR3 peptides within each V-J. Welch's t-statistics and random forest reduced roughly 530 V-J features to around 14, which were used in a naive Bayes classifier (R e1071). In TCRdb, the public reads were trimmed at Q25 with fastp and aligned with MiXCR, with productive beta chains retained. For every CDR3 protein sequence, its rows merge into one entry that carries the most common genes and DNA. The V and J calls were not made by the authors but by TCRdb's processing. The sample table shows 300,000 or so distinct CDR3 sequences, and 17% are seen once. Clones ranked in the top ten supply just over 55% of the sample.

Moderately to severely active disease, a Clinical Activity Score of at least 3, a NOSPECS grade of at least 4, and a duration under 3 months were present in ophthalmopathy patients. Exclusion was applied to patients with uncontrolled infections, other autoimmune diseases, pregnancy or lactation. Diagnoses were established on the basis of clinical symptoms, serum thyroxine and TRAb, thyroid ultrasound, and orbital computed tomography. PBMCs were isolated from about 9.2 ml of fresh peripheral blood by Ficoll-Paque density gradient centrifugation. Total RNA was extracted with Trizol reagent, and quality was checked on an Agilent 2100 Bioanalyzer. Trimming costs V 1 base and J 4 bases, and their ends lie 12 bases apart. CDR3 length: 14 amino acids, cysteine to phenylalanine. Just the 42-base CDR3 DNA is kept, in frame starting at base 1. Via the germline V gene (reference sequence), CDR1 is DFQATT and CDR2 SNEGSKA.

The sequence links TRBV20-1 to TRBJ2-3; the D gene is not confidently resolved. This clonotype originated in an older woman with Graves' ophthalmopathy. The specimen sequenced was blood. The DNA is TGCAGTGCTAGAGTAGAGCAATTCGCAGATACGCAGTATTTT. Its translation is CSARVEQFADTQYF.